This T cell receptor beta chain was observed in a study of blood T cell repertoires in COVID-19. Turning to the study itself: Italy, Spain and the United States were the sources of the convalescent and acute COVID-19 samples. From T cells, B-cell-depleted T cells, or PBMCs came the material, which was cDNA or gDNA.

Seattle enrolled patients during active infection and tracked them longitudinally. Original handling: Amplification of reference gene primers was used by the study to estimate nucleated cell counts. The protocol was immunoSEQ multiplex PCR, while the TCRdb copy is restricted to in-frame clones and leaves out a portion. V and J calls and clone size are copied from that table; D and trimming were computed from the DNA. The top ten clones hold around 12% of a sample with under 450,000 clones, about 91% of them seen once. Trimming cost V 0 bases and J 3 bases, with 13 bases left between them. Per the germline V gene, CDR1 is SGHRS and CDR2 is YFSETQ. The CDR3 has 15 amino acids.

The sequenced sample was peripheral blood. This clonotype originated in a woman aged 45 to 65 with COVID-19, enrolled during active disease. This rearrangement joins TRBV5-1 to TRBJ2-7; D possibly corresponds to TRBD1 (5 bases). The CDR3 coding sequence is TGCGCCAGCAGCTTGGCGGTAAGGGGCGTCTACGAGCAGTACTTC. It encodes CASSLAVRGVYEQYF.